The 15 T cell receptor beta chains given below trace back to one sample, sequenced in a study of blood T cell repertoires in COVID-19. Assay used: immunoSEQ multiplex PCR; TCRdb lists only in-frame clones, some missing. Found here are 150,000 to 200,000 clones, just over 85% of them singletons; the top ten hold roughly 10%. The sample comprised PBMCs or T cells enriched from blood (not recorded which). These receptors all come from a woman aged 18-29 years who had recovered from COVID-19.

This chain links TRBV6-4 with TRBJ1-2, with TRBD1 matching over 8 bases. Germline-derived CDR1 and CDR2 are MRHNA and SNTAGT. Trimming at V came to 0 bases and at J to 7 bases, leaving 4 bases not matched to a gene. The CDR3 has 14 amino acids. This CDR3 is CASSDSRTGFGYTF. Here the CDR3 DNA reads TGTGCCAGCAGTGACTCCCGGACAGGGTTTGGCTACACCTTC.

The V call is TRBV4-3, the J call TRBJ2-1; 15 nucleotides align to TRBD2. Germline V lookup: CDR1 LGHNA, CDR2 YSLEER. The length of the CDR3 is 16 residues. Trimming at V came to 6 bases and at J to 13 bases, leaving 13 bases not matched to a gene. The CDR3, as DNA: TGCGCCAGCAGACCGGGACTAGCGGGGGGTTACCCCCTCCAGTTCTTC. Its protein is CASRPGLAGGYPLQFF.

The gene calls are TRBV11-3 and TRBJ2-3; weak D call: TRBD2 (7 bases). CDR3 length equals 12 residues. The germline CDR1 and CDR2 sequences are SGHNT and YENEEA. The CDR3 sequence: CGAGATRDTQYF. CDR3 nucleotides: TGTGGGGCGGGGGCGACCCGGGATACGCAGTATTTT.

The genes are TRBV5-5 and TRBJ2-7; possibly TRBD1 for D (6 bases). V lost 7 bases to trimming and J lost 2 bases, with 19 bases between them. The germline gives CDR1 SGHKS, CDR2 YYEKEE (reference sequence). The CDR3 sequence is 15 residues long. CDR3 nucleotides: TGTGCCAGCGGGGAGTACGGGACATACGCCTACGAGCAGTACTTC. This codes for CASGEYGTYAYEQYF.

The chain links TRBV7-9 to TRBJ2-7; a weak D match, TRBD1 (6 bases). The germline V gene encodes CDR1 SEHNR and CDR2 FQNEAQ (reference sequence). The CDR3 is 13 amino acids. Deletions cut 3 bases from V and 7 bases from J, with 13 bases between. CDR3 in DNA: TGTGCCAGCAGCTTTGGAGGACAGTGGGAGCAGTACTTC. It encodes CASSFGGQWEQYF.

The CDR3 DNA is TGTGCCAGCAGATATCCCGGCACCGGGACAGGTCATGGCTACACCTTC. Translation gives CASRYPGTGTGHGYTF. The chain is built from TRBV28 and TRBJ1-2, with 8 nucleotides matching TRBD1. J lost 6 bases, V lost 6 bases, and 15 bases had no gene match. From germline, CDR1 is MDHEN and CDR2 SYDVKM. This CDR3 has 16 residues.

The rearrangement links TRBV30 to TRBJ1-4, with D possibly TRBD1 on 5 matching bases. Deletions cut 0 bases from V and 4 bases from J, with 9 bases between. The CDR3 is made up of 14 amino acids. Germline V gene data show CDR1 as GTSNPN and CDR2 as SVGIG (reference sequence). Here the CDR3 reads CAWSVGGGNEKLFF. CDR3 bases: TGTGCCTGGAGTGTCGGGGGAGGTAATGAAAAACTGTTTTTT.

V is TRBV28 and J is TRBJ1-2, with D unresolved. Germline CDR1 MDHEN, CDR2 SYDVKM. The CDR3 runs to 16 residues. Deletions cut 5 bases from V and 5 bases from J, with 21 bases between. Here the CDR3 DNA reads TGTGCCAGCAGTGAGGCGGGAGAGAGGGTGGATTATGGCTACACCTTC. Translating it yields CASSEAGERVDYGYTF.

The chain employs TRBV28 and TRBJ2-3; the match to TRBD1 covers 9 bases. Germline V gene sequence: CDR1 MDHEN, CDR2 SYDVKM. The CDR3 has 15 residues. Trimming removed 6 bases from V and 4 bases from J; junction bases left unmatched: 8. The CDR3 DNA is TGTGCCAGCAGCCCCGGGACAGGGACCTCAGATACGCAGTATTTT. Protein sequence: CASSPGTGTSDTQYF.

The rearrangement links TRBV4-3 to TRBJ2-3; a possible D gene is TRBD2 (6 bases). The CDR3 loop spans 18 amino acids. The V and J ends lost 4 bases and 7 bases respectively, with 27 bases between them. CDR1 and CDR2 from the germline V gene are LGHNA and YSLEER. In DNA form, the CDR3 reads TGCGCCAGCAGCCGCACAAAGGGGCCGGGGGTCGGAATCTATACGCAGTATTTT. Protein sequence: CASSRTKGPGVGIYTQYF.

The chain is built from TRBV27 and TRBJ2-1, with 10 bases that match TRBD2. The CDR3 loop spans 16 amino acids. Germline values: CDR1 MNHEY, CDR2 SMNVEV (reference sequence). Germline trimming cut 4 bases from V and 5 bases from J; bases unmatched to any gene: 8. The CDR3 sequence is CASSSSGLANHNEQFF. DNA for the CDR3: TGTGCCAGCAGTTCCTCGGGACTAGCGAATCACAATGAGCAGTTCTTC.

The chain links TRBV7-9 to TRBJ2-1; the D is unclear. Germline CDR1 reads SEHNR; CDR2 reads FQNEAQ (reference sequence). Trimming cost V 0 bases and J 7 bases, with 10 bases left between them. The CDR3 length is 14 residues. CDR3 DNA: TGTGCCAGCAGCTTAGCATCGTTGAGGAATGAGCAGTTCTTC. It encodes CASSLASLRNEQFF.

The CDR3 loop reads CASPNDRCQPQHF. In DNA, the CDR3 is TGTGCCAGCCCCAACGACAGATGTCAGCCCCAGCATTTT. The genes are TRBV19 and TRBJ1-5; possibly TRBD1 for D (5 bases). Germline-derived CDR1 and CDR2 are LNHDA and SQIVND (reference sequence). The CDR3 is made up of 13 amino acids. Trimming pared 9 bases from V and 6 bases from J, leaving 15 bases between. Combining the CDR3 with reference TRBV19 and TRBJ1-5 gives the whole variable domain DGGITQSPKYLFRKEGQNVTLSCEQNLNHDAMYWYRQDPGQGLRLIYYSQIVNDFQKGDIAEGYSVSREKKESFPLTVTSAQKNPTAFYLCASPNDRCQPQHFGDGTRLSIL.

The chain links TRBV3-1 (or the pseudogene TRBV3-2) to TRBJ2-3, with TRBD2 identical over 10 bases. The junction had 11 bases not matched to a gene; V was cut back by 4 bases and J by 1 base. The CDR3 covers 18 residues. The germline CDR1 and CDR2 sequences are LGHDT and YNNKEL (reference sequence). In DNA, the CDR3 is TGTGCCAGCAGCCCCGGACTAGCGGAACATATGGGCACAGATACGCAGTATTTT. It translates to CASSPGLAEHMGTDTQYF.

The V and J genes are TRBV27 and TRBJ2-7; 7 bases line up with TRBD2. CDR1 MNHEY and CDR2 SMNVEV come from the germline V gene (reference sequence). The V gene end was trimmed by 4 bases and the J gene end by 0 bases; junction bases not matched to a gene: 6. CDR3 length: 15 residues. The CDR3 DNA is TGTGCCAGCAGTTCCGGGACTACGAGCTCCTACGAGCAGTACTTC. Its translation is CASSSGTTSSYEQYF.